The next 30 T cell receptor beta chains were all read from a single sample in a study of beta chain features in type 1 diabetes. Every isolated RNA sample was fully reverse transcribed, so sequencing captured expressed TCRB transcripts. Data came from immunoSEQ multiplex PCR; TCRdb stores just in-frame clones and leaves some out. The data show roughly 380,000 clones, around 20% seen once. The source material was naive CD4+ T cells from blood. These receptors all stem from a woman aged 18-30 years in good health.

The rearrangement joins TRBV6-1 to TRBJ2-7; D is uncertain. The CDR3 loop spans 14 amino acids. CDR1 MNHNS and CDR2 SASEGT come from the germline V gene. V dropped 8 bases and J dropped 1 base, with 15 bases sitting between them. The CDR3 DNA reads as TGTGCCAGCCTTGCCAAGTACGGGTCCTACGAGCAGTACTTC. Translated, it gives CASLAKYGSYEQYF.

This chain joins TRBV5-4 and TRBJ1-2; the D is unclear. V lost 0 bases and J 0 bases, leaving 15 bases between the germline ends. Per the germline V gene, CDR1 is SGHNT and CDR2 is YYREEE (reference sequence). This CDR3 spans 17 amino acids. For the CDR3, the DNA is TGTGCCAGCAGCTTGGGGAGGTGGACTGAGACTAACTATGGCTACACCTTC. Translating it yields CASSLGRWTETNYGYTF.

This chain connects TRBV25-1 to TRBJ1-4; D possibly corresponds to TRBD1 (5 bases). V shed 0 bases and J shed 6 bases, with 11 bases lying between them. From germline, CDR1 is MGHDK and CDR2 SYGVNS. CDR3 length: 15 residues. CDR3 DNA sequence: TGTGCCAGCAGTGAATATGTGACAGCCCATGAAAAACTGTTTTTT. Amino acids: CASSEYVTAHEKLFF.

The chain couples TRBV28 to TRBJ2-4; the match to TRBD1 covers 7 bases. The J segment lost 1 base and the V segment lost 6 bases, leaving 0 bases of the junction unmatched. This CDR3 is 13 amino acids long. Germline CDR1 is MDHEN and CDR2 is SYDVKM. Here the CDR3 DNA reads TGTGCCAGCAGACAGGGGGCCAAAAACATTCAGTACTTC. Its translation is CASRQGAKNIQYF.

The genes are TRBV15 and TRBJ2-4; D remains ambiguous. V shed 0 bases and J shed 8 bases, with 11 bases lying between them. The CDR3 is made up of 14 amino acids. Germline CDR1 reads LNHNV; CDR2 reads YYDKDF (reference sequence). The chain's CDR3 is CATSRDPGLDIQYF. As DNA, the CDR3 is TGTGCCACCAGCAGAGATCCAGGCTTAGACATTCAGTACTTC.

This clone was found a few times. This rearrangement joins TRBV5-1 to TRBJ2-1, with 7 bases that match TRBD2. The CDR3 totals 18 residues. The V gene end was trimmed by 4 bases and the J gene end by 0 bases; junction bases not matched to a gene: 13. CDR1 SGHRS and CDR2 YFSETQ come from the germline V gene. CDR3 coding DNA: TGCGCCAGCAGCCCCTGGGGTGCTAGCGGTAGCTCCTACAATGAGCAGTTCTTC. This encodes CASSPWGASGSSYNEQFF.

In regard to this clone: Other DNA sequences in this sample translate to the same CDR3. This chain uses TRBV30 with TRBJ1-1; weak D call: TRBD1 (5 bases). The V end lost 1 base, the J end lost 5 bases, and 8 bases lay between the germline ends. The CDR3 loop spans 12 amino acids. CDR1 GTSNPN and CDR2 SVGIG come from the germline V gene (reference sequence). CDR3 in DNA: TGTGCCTGGAGTGGGGGGGGTACTGAAGCTTTCTTT. Protein product: CAWSGGGTEAFF.

In regard to this clone: This CDR3 is also generated by other DNA sequences in the sample. This chain links TRBV30 with TRBJ2-5; TRBD2 aligns across 8 bases. V was clipped by 4 bases and J by 4 bases; unmatched bases: 2. Germline V gene lookup returns CDR1 GTSNPN and CDR2 SVGIG (reference sequence). The CDR3 length is 12 residues. The CDR3 sequence is CAWTAGGETQYF. CDR3 sequence (DNA): TGTGCCTGGACGGCGGGGGGAGAGACCCAGTACTTC.

This clone was counted between two and nine times. The chain uses TRBV12-5 and TRBJ2-7; a weak D match, TRBD1 (8 bases). Germline CDR1 reads LGHNT; CDR2 reads FRNRAP. V dropped 3 bases and J dropped 3 bases, with 15 bases sitting between them. CDR3 length: 15 amino acids. The CDR3 sequence: CASGFDTGGGYEQYF. The CDR3 nucleotides read TGTGCTAGTGGTTTTGACACAGGGGGGGGCTACGAGCAGTACTTC.

This clone was seen once. The rearrangement uses TRBV27 and TRBJ2-3; 11 nucleotides line up with TRBD2. Looked up from germline, CDR1 is MNHEY and CDR2 is SMNVEV (reference sequence). This CDR3 is built from 16 residues. Losses at the gene ends were 6 bases for V and 6 bases for J; bases not matched to a gene: 11. The CDR3 reads CASRTGLAGPRDTQYF. CDR3 in DNA: TGTGCCAGCAGAACCGGACTAGCGGGTCCTCGGGATACGCAGTATTTT.

V is TRBV19 and J is TRBJ2-5; TRBD1 is a possible D gene (5 bases). The CDR3 has 17 residues. V was clipped by 6 bases and J by 2 bases, with 22 bases between them. The germline gives CDR1 LNHDA, CDR2 SQIVND (reference sequence). This chain's CDR3 is CASSATRWGVRQETQYF. The CDR3 bases are TGTGCCAGTAGCGCCACGCGTTGGGGCGTGAGGCAAGAGACCCAGTACTTC.

The chain is built from TRBV5-1 and TRBJ2-7; 7 positions agree with TRBD1. Per germline, CDR1 SGHRS and CDR2 YFSETQ. J was trimmed by 3 bases and V by 3 bases; bases with no gene match: 3. The CDR3 is 13 residues long. The CDR3 coding sequence is TGCGCCAGCAGCTATGGGACAGACTACGAGCAGTACTTC. This encodes CASSYGTDYEQYF.

The V gene is TRBV30, the J gene TRBJ1-5; tentative D call: TRBD1 (6 bases). The V end lost 2 bases, the J end lost 3 bases, and 14 bases lay between the germline ends. Per the germline V gene, CDR1 is GTSNPN and CDR2 is SVGIG (reference sequence). The CDR3 extends over 15 amino acids. This CDR3 is CAWSRVRDINQPQHF. CDR3 bases: TGTGCCTGGAGTAGGGTTAGGGACATCAATCAGCCCCAGCATTTT.

This clone was seen a handful of times. This chain links TRBV11-3 with TRBJ2-7; 8 bases align to TRBD1. CDR3 length: 14 amino acids. Losses at the gene ends were 4 bases for V and 5 bases for J; bases not matched to a gene: 7. Germline loops: CDR1 SGHNT, CDR2 YENEEA. The CDR3 DNA is TGTGCCAGCAGCTCGGGGACAGGCCAGGACGAGCAGTACTTC. The encoded protein is CASSSGTGQDEQYF.

This clone has just a few counts. V is TRBV5-1 and J is TRBJ1-2; TRBD1 matches at 7 bases. Germline CDR1 SGHRS, CDR2 YFSETQ. Unmatched junction bases numbered 4, after V lost 5 bases and J lost 6 bases. This CDR3 is built from 12 residues. This CDR3 is CASSYQGDGYTF. The CDR3 coding sequence is TGCGCCAGCAGTTATCAGGGGGATGGCTACACCTTC.

This clone was detected a few times. The chain uses TRBV5-1 and TRBJ2-7, with D maybe TRBD2 (6 bases). CDR3 length: 14 residues. Germline CDR1 and CDR2: SGHRS and YFSETQ. The V end lost 4 bases, the J end lost 5 bases, and 16 bases lay between the germline ends. This chain's CDR3 is CASSPGRGGHEQYF. For the CDR3, the DNA is TGCGCCAGCAGCCCCGGGAGAGGCGGCCACGAGCAGTACTTC.

This clone was observed a handful of times. The chain has TRBV9 and TRBJ2-1; 14 bases are shared with TRBD2. Looked up from germline, CDR1 is SGDLS and CDR2 is YYNGEE. V lost 0 bases, J lost 0 bases, and 8 bases stayed unmatched. There are 20 residues in the CDR3. CDR3 coding DNA: TGTGCCAGCAGCGTAGGCCCGGGGACTAGCGGGAGCCTCTCCTACAATGAGCAGTTCTTC. Translated, it gives CASSVGPGTSGSLSYNEQFF.

Only a few counts were recorded for this clone. The CDR3 region is CASSPGRGEQYF. The CDR3 nucleotides are TGTGCCAGCAGTCCGGGCAGGGGCGAGCAGTACTTC. This sequence joins TRBV6-6 and TRBJ2-7, with a possible D match to TRBD1 (6 bases). The CDR3 contains 12 residues. Germline V gene lookup returns CDR1 MNHNY and CDR2 SVGAGI (reference sequence). The ends were cut back, 5 bases at V and 6 bases at J, with 11 bases in the middle.

This chain links TRBV5-6 with TRBJ1-2; TRBD1 is a possible D gene (6 bases). Trimming shortened V by 1 base and J by 14 bases, and 21 bases separated the two germline ends. The CDR3 is made up of 14 amino acids. Per germline, CDR1 SGHDT and CDR2 YYEEEE. For the CDR3, the DNA is TGTGCCAGCAGCTTGAGACAAGCGGGGGCACTTGGGACCTTC. It encodes CASSLRQAGALGTF.

This clone was seen a handful of times. This chain connects TRBV18 to TRBJ2-1, with D possibly matching TRBD2 (6 bases). The ends were cut back, 1 base at V and 2 bases at J, with 6 bases in the middle. Germline V lookup: CDR1 KGHSH, CDR2 LQKENI. The CDR3 covers 14 residues. The CDR3 sequence is CASSPRGAYNEQFF. CDR3 DNA sequence: TGTGCCAGCTCACCACGGGGGGCCTACAATGAGCAGTTCTTC. Complete variable domain (other parts from reference TRBV18 and TRBJ2-1): NAGVMQNPRHLVRRRGQEARLRCSPMKGHSHVYWYRQLPEEGLKFMVYLQKENIIDESGMPKERFSAEFPKEGPSILRIQQVVRGDSAAYFCASSPRGAYNEQFFGPGTRLTVL.

The chain is built from TRBV10-3 and TRBJ2-5; 10 bases align to TRBD2. Germline V gives CDR1 ENHRY, CDR2 SYGVKD. The CDR3 contains 16 residues. V lost 3 bases to trimming and J lost 7 bases; unmatched junction nucleotides: 11. For the CDR3, the DNA is TGTGCCATCAGTGATACTAGCGGGGCCCCCCCAGGGACCCAGTACTTC. Translated, it gives CAISDTSGAPPGTQYF.

This clone occurred a few times. A single base separates this from a much larger clone, so it may be a read error. The chain recombines TRBV7-2 with TRBJ1-1; D is unresolved. The CDR3 has 13 residues. Deletions cut 2 bases from V and 1 base from J, with 5 bases between. In germline, CDR1 is SGHTA, CDR2 FQGNSA. This CDR3 reads CASSLPGNTEAFF. The CDR3 region has the DNA TGTGCCAGCAGCTTACCGGGGAACACTGAAGCTTTCTTT.

The V gene is TRBV6-5, the J gene TRBJ2-3; 8 bases match TRBD1. This CDR3 spans 15 amino acids. Germline loops: CDR1 MNHEY, CDR2 SVGAGI. Trimming cost V 5 bases and J 5 bases; bases outside gene matches: 9. The CDR3 loop reads CASSLQGGAGDTQYF. DNA for the CDR3: TGTGCCAGCAGTCTACAGGGGGGCGCAGGAGATACGCAGTATTTT.

This clone was counted only a few times. J is TRBJ2-5 and V is TRBV14; D is unresolved. This CDR3 region has 15 residues. The germline V gene encodes CDR1 SGHDN and CDR2 FVKESK. The ends were cut back, 3 bases at V and 0 bases at J, with 11 bases in the middle. The DNA for the CDR3 is TGTGCCAGCAGCCAGGCTTCCTGGTACCAAGAGACCCAGTACTTC. Residues: CASSQASWYQETQYF. Using reference TRBV14 and TRBJ2-5 for the parts outside the CDR3, the full variable domain is EAGVTQFPSHSVIEKGQTVTLRCDPISGHDNLYWYRRVMGKEIKFLLHFVKESKQDESGMPNNRFLAERTGGTYSTLKVQPAELEDSGVYFCASSQASWYQETQYFGPGTRLLVL.

This chain connects TRBV5-1 to TRBJ2-7; 12 bases line up with TRBD1. V lost 4 bases to trimming and J lost 7 bases; unmatched junction nucleotides: 9. Germline V gives CDR1 SGHRS, CDR2 YFSETQ. The length of the CDR3 is 15 residues. The chain's CDR3 is CASSDGTGGPLEQYF. The DNA for the CDR3 is TGCGCCAGCAGCGACGGGACAGGGGGCCCCCTGGAGCAGTACTTC. Using reference TRBV5-1 and TRBJ2-7 for the parts outside the CDR3, the full variable domain is KAGVTQTPRYLIKTRGQQVTLSCSPISGHRSVSWYQQTPGQGLQFLFEYFSETQRNKGNFPGRFSGRQFSNSRSEMNVSTLELGDSALYLCASSDGTGGPLEQYFGPGTRLTVT.

The chain recombines TRBV29-1 with TRBJ2-3; D remains ambiguous. The V end was cut by 6 bases, the J end by 6 bases, with 13 bases between. CDR1 and CDR2 (germline): SQVTM, ANQGSEA. The CDR3 is 12 amino acids. CDR3 DNA: TGCAGCGTCGGTGGTCCGGTCGATACGCAGTATTTT. Its protein is CSVGGPVDTQYF.

The chain recombines TRBV4-2 with TRBJ2-7; D gene unclear. The CDR3 is 17 amino acids. The V gene's germline CDR1 is LGHNA and CDR2 YNFKEQ. The V end was cut by 0 bases, the J end by 0 bases, with 15 bases between. The DNA for the CDR3 is TGTGCCAGCAGCCAAGATTTCGAGGCCCTGAGCTCCTACGAGCAGTACTTC. It encodes CASSQDFEALSSYEQYF.

The chain carries TRBV5-4 and TRBJ2-1; 8 nucleotides match TRBD2. There are 14 residues in the CDR3. Trimming removed 3 bases from V and 3 bases from J; junction bases left unmatched: 2. Germline CDR1 and CDR2: SGHNT and YYREEE (reference sequence). This CDR3 is CASSSGTSYNEQFF. The CDR3 bases are TGTGCCAGCAGCTCCGGGACTAGCTACAATGAGCAGTTCTTC.

This clone was counted between two and nine times. The V call is TRBV19, the J call TRBJ2-7; TRBD2 might be the D (7 bases). Trimming pared 3 bases from V and 5 bases from J, leaving 14 bases between. Germline V lookup: CDR1 LNHDA, CDR2 SQIVND (reference sequence). The CDR3 runs to 14 residues. CDR3 loop: CASSMGGEGDEQYF. Written as DNA, the CDR3 is TGTGCCAGTAGTATGGGTGGGGAGGGGGACGAGCAGTACTTC.

The chain carries TRBV25-1 and TRBJ1-1; 11 bases are shared with TRBD1. In germline, CDR1 is MGHDK, CDR2 SYGVNS. V was pared by 3 bases and J by 7 bases, with 7 bases of the junction left unmatched. The CDR3 extends over 15 amino acids. CDR3 sequence (DNA): TGTGCCAGCAGTGACTCCGGGACAGGGGGGAATGAAGCTTTCTTT. Translated, it gives CASSDSGTGGNEAFF.